The rows below give T cell receptor beta chains drawn from one sample of a study of spatial heterogeneity in lung cancer. TCRdb used MiXCR to reprocess the 5' RACE reads, holding one entry per CDR3 protein. The table lists roughly 49,000 distinct CDR3 sequences, under 7.5% of them singletons. The sample consisted of PBMCs, taken at surgery. Every receptor here comes from a female donor with early-stage non-small cell lung cancer. Both conserved end residues are part of each CDR3. A D gene is named only where the DNA matches it firmly. Clone size is stated in some rows and not others, as once, few, many or a class when expanded.

clone_size j_call v_call d_call cdr3_nt cdr3_aa
few TRBJ1-1 TRBV5-5 NA TGTGCCAGCAGCCTTGGGGCCAGACAGGTAGGAGCTTTCTTT CASSLGARQVGAFF
many TRBJ2-1 TRBV11-2 NA TGTGCCAGCAGCTTAGCCCAGGGAGCGGGCCTCTCCTACAATGAGCAGTTCTTC CASSLAQGAGLSYNEQFF
many TRBJ2-1 TRBV7-2 NA TGTGCCAGCAGCTACACCGTGGGGGAGTACAATGAGCAGTTCTTC CASSYTVGEYNEQFF
many TRBJ1-2 TRBV9 TRBD1 TGTGCCAGCAGCGCGGGAGGACAGGCCAACTATGGCTACACCTTC CASSAGGQANYGYTF
many TRBJ1-2 TRBV6-6 NA TGTGCCAGCAGTTACTCTCAACTCGAACCCGGACAGATCTATGGCTACACCTTC CASSYSQLEPGQIYGYTF
many TRBJ2-5 TRBV30 NA TGTGCCTTCACCCACGAGGGGGTTGGGACCCAGTACTTC CAFTHEGVGTQYF
many TRBJ1-1 TRBV29-1 NA TGCAGCGTTGACCAGGGTGGGACTGAAGCTTTCTTT CSVDQGGTEAFF
many TRBJ2-1 TRBV7-9 TRBD2 TGTGCCAGCAGCACCTCTAGCGGGTCCTACAATGAGCAGTTCTTC CASSTSSGSYNEQFF
many TRBJ2-7 TRBV11-2 NA TGTGCCAGCAGTCAAGGCCCCTACGAGCAGTACTTC CASSQGPYEQYF
many TRBJ1-3 TRBV21-1 NA TGTGCCAGCAGCAATGCGAGAAACACCATATATTTT CASSNARNTIYF
NA TRBJ2-7 TRBV4-3 NA TGCGCCAGCAGCCAAGACAGGGCCTCCTACGAGCAGTACTTC CASSQDRASYEQYF
many TRBJ1-4 TRBV29-1 NA TGCAGCGTTCAGGTAGCAACTAATGAAAAACTGTTTTTT CSVQVATNEKLFF
many TRBJ2-1 TRBV30 TRBD1 TGTGCCTGGAGTGGGGGGACAGGGAGGAATGAGCAGTTCTTC CAWSGGTGRNEQFF
many TRBJ1-5 TRBV20-1 NA TGCAGTGCTAGAGATGAAACCGGACAGCCCCAGCATTTT CSARDETGQPQHF
many TRBJ1-4 TRBV15 NA TGTGCCACCAGCAGATATGGAGGGACGAATGAAAAACTGTTTTTT CATSRYGGTNEKLFF
many TRBJ2-5 TRBV28 NA TGTGCCAGCAGTCTCCGCCGCGAGACCCAGTACTTC CASSLRRETQYF
NA TRBJ1-3 TRBV19 NA TGTGCCAGTAGTATACCTCGGGTTTCTGGAAACACCATATATTTT CASSIPRVSGNTIYF
few TRBJ2-1 TRBV15 TRBD2 TGTGCCACCAGTCACCAGCGGGGGGCTAATGAGCAGTTCTTC CATSHQRGANEQFF
few TRBJ1-2 TRBV12-3/TRBV12-4 NA TGTGCCACCCGCTTGTCGGTCCTCGATTATGGCTACACCTTC CATRLSVLDYGYTF
many TRBJ1-2 TRBV25-1 NA TGTGCCAGCAGTGATGCCAGGCTGGGGGGCGCCGATGGCTACACCTTC CASSDARLGGADGYTF
many TRBJ2-3 TRBV29-1 TRBD2 TGCAGCGTTGTGGGACTAGCGGGGGAGTCAGATACGCAGTATTTT CSVVGLAGESDTQYF
few TRBJ2-2 TRBV15 NA TGTGCCACCAGCAGAGATGGTGCTTGGGGGGAGCTGTTTTTT CATSRDGAWGELFF
few TRBJ2-7 TRBV5-6 NA TGTGCCAGCAGCGCCTACAGGGACTACGGCTCCTACGAGCAGTACTTC CASSAYRDYGSYEQYF
many TRBJ1-2 TRBV6-2/TRBV6-3 NA TGTGCCAGCACCACGGTGGACTATGACTACACCTTC CASTTVDYDYTF
many TRBJ2-3 TRBV11-2 TRBD1 TGTGCCAGCAGCTGGGGACAGGGAATAGATACGCAGTATTTT CASSWGQGIDTQYF
few TRBJ2-7 TRBV10-3 TRBD2 TGTGCCATCAGTTCGAAACTGGGACTAGCCCCCGAGCAGTACTTC CAISSKLGLAPEQYF
NA TRBJ1-1 TRBV7-9 NA TGTGCCTGCAGGTTGTCAGGGAACACTGAAGCTTTCTTT CACRLSGNTEAFF
few TRBJ2-3 TRBV5-4 TRBD2 TGTGCCAGCAGCCCCGTGGGAGCGGGGCTGACAGATACGCAGTATTTT CASSPVGAGLTDTQYF
many TRBJ1-4 TRBV19 NA TGTGCCAGCAGTCGCATCGGGGAGGGGGAAAAACTGTTTTTT CASSRIGEGEKLFF
many TRBJ2-7 TRBV7-2 NA TGTGCCAGCAGCCCGTCCCTGGAGTTCGAGCAGTACTTC CASSPSLEFEQYF
many TRBJ2-4 TRBV7-2 NA TGTGCCAGCAGCCCATTAGGTCTAACGGAAAACATTCAGTACTTC CASSPLGLTENIQYF
many TRBJ1-4 TRBV3-1 NA TGTGCCAGCAGCCGAGGGCCGATTGGGGAAAAACTGTTTTTT CASSRGPIGEKLFF
many TRBJ2-1 TRBV6-2/TRBV6-3 NA TGTGCCAGCAGTTACCGACGGGACTTCTACCTGCCTTACAATGAGCAGTTCTTC CASSYRRDFYLPYNEQFF